This T cell receptor (beta chain) was identified in a study of blood T cell repertoires in COVID-19. The wider study: Both acute and convalescent COVID-19 samples were obtained from the United States, Italy and Spain. Sources were T cells, B-cell-depleted T cells, or PBMCs; the material itself was cDNA or gDNA.

In the authors' workflow: Using reference gene primer amplification, nucleated cell counts were estimated. Sequenced by immunoSEQ multiplex PCR; TCRdb stores in-frame clones only, minus some. That table furnishes V, J and clone size, whereas the DNA furnished D and trimming. The data contain about 180,000 clones, 80% to 90% of them singletons. The sample comprised peripheral blood. The receptor's source is a man aged 18 to 30 who had recovered from COVID-19.

Written as DNA, the CDR3 is TGTGCCAGCAGTTTATCTACAGGGGTCGTTTATAATTCACCCCTCCACTTT. Its protein is CASSLSTGVVYNSPLHF. This chain joins TRBV28 and TRBJ1-6; 7 bases align to TRBD1. V shed 1 base, J shed 4 bases, and the junction held 7 bases outside the gene matches. The CDR3 consists of 17 residues. CDR1 is MDHEN, CDR2 SYDVKM, per germline.